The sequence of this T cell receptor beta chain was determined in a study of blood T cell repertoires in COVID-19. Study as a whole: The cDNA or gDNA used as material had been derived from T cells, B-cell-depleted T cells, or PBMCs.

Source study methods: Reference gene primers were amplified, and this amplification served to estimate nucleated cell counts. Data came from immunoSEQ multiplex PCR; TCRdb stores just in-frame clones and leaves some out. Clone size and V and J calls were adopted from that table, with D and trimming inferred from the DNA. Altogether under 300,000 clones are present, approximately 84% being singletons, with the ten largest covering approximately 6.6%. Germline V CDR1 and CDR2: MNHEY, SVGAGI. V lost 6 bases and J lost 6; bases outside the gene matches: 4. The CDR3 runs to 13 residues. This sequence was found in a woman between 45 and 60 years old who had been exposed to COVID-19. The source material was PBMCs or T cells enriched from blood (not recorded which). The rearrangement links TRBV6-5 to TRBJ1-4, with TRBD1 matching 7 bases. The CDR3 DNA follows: TGTGCCAGCAGCCCCACAGGGGATGAAAAACTGTTTTTT. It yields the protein CASSPTGDEKLFF.